This T cell receptor beta chain was sequenced for a study of long-term antiretroviral therapy in people with HIV. The V end was cut by 7 bases, the J end by 8 bases, with 14 bases between. CDR3 length: 12 residues. Per the germline V gene, CDR1 is SGHAT and CDR2 is FQNNGV. The libraries were made with immunoSEQ v3.0 at survey level. Libraries were prepared by immunoSEQ multiplex PCR; TCRdb keeps only in-frame clonotypes and omits some of them. The table has approximately 30,000 clones, approximately 85% seen once. The V and J genes are TRBV11-2 and TRBJ1-2; D is possibly TRBD1 (5 bases). The sequence was collected from a man aged 40-50 years with HIV. This specimen was unsorted PBMCs, taken 3 years after starting antiretroviral therapy. The DNA of the CDR3 is TGTGCCAGCACCCAGGGAAGGAACGGCTACACCTTC. This gives the protein CASTQGRNGYTF.